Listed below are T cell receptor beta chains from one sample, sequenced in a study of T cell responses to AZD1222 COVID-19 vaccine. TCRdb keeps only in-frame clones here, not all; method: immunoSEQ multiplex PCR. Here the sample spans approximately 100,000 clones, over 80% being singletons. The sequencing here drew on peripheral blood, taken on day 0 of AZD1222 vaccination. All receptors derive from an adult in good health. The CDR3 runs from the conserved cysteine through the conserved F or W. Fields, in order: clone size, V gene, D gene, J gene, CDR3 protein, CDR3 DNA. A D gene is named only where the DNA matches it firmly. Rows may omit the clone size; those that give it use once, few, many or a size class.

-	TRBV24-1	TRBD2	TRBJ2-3	CATSDVGLAGKDTQYF	TGTGCCACCAGTGACGTAGGGCTAGCGGGAAAAGATACGCAGTATTTT
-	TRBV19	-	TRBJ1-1	CASDRSGNTEAFF	TGTGCCAGTGACAGGTCCGGGAACACTGAAGCTTTCTTT
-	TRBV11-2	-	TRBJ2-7	CASSFVGTPSYEQYF	TGTGCCAGCAGCTTCGTCGGGACACCTTCCTACGAGCAGTACTTC
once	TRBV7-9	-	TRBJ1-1	CASSLRIGTRATEAFF	TGTGCCAGCAGCTTACGGATCGGCACTCGGGCTACTGAAGCTTTCTTT
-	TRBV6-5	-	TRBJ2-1	CASSYSRVRHNEQFF	TGTGCCAGCAGTTACTCGCGAGTCCGCCACAATGAGCAGTTCTTC
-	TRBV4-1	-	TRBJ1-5	CASSQDYEFYSNQPQHF	TGCGCCAGCAGCCAAGATTACGAGTTCTATAGCAATCAGCCCCAGCATTTT
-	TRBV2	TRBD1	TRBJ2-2	CASRGQGFTGELFF	TGTGCCAGCAGGGGACAGGGTTTCACCGGGGAGCTGTTTTTT
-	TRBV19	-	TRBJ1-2	CASTPLDRSYGYTF	TGTGCCAGTACCCCCCTTGACAGGTCCTATGGCTACACCTTC
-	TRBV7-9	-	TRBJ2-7	CASSLDDYEQYF	TGTGCCAGCAGCTTAGACGACTACGAGCAGTACTTC
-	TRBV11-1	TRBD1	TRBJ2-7	CASSLRQGGPSEQYF	TGTGCCAGCAGCTTACGACAGGGGGGCCCTAGCGAGCAGTACTTC
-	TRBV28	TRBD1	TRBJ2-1	CASSEGTVPYNEQFF	TGTGCCAGCAGTGAAGGGACAGTCCCCTACAATGAGCAGTTCTTC
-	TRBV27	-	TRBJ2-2	CASSFRGGHYTGELFF	TGTGCCAGCAGTTTTAGGGGGGGGCACTACACCGGGGAGCTGTTTTTT
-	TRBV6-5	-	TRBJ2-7	CASSYNRVPYEQYF	TGTGCCAGCAGTTACAATCGGGTTCCCTACGAGCAGTACTTC
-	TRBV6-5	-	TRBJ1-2	CASRLLGANYGYTF	TGTGCCAGCAGACTACTTGGAGCTAACTATGGCTACACCTTC
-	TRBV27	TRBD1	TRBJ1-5	CASSLSEGAGNQPQHF	TGTGCCAGCAGTTTATCAGAGGGGGCGGGCAATCAGCCCCAGCATTTT
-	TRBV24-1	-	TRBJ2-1	CATSDQGPYNEQFF	TGTGCCACCAGTGATCAGGGACCTTACAATGAGCAGTTCTTC
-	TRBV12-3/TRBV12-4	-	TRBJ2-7	CASSFSIYEQYF	TGTGCCAGCAGCTTCTCTATCTACGAGCAGTACTTC
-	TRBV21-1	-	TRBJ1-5	CASSKGRTGNHQPQHF	TGTGCCAGCAGCAAAGGAAGGACAGGGAACCATCAGCCCCAGCATTTT
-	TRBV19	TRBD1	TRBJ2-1	CASSIGGTASKEQFF	TGTGCCAGTAGTATAGGAGGGACAGCAAGTAAAGAGCAGTTCTTC
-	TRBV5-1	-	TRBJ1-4	CASSLTALTTNEKLFF	TGCGCCAGCAGCTTAACAGCCCTCACAACTAATGAAAAACTGTTTTTT
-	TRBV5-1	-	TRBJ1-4	CASSLAASGNEKLFF	TGCGCCAGCAGCTTGGCCGCTTCGGGAAATGAAAAACTGTTTTTT
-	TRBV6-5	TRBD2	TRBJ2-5	CASSIAGAGQETQYF	TGTGCCAGCAGTATAGCGGGGGCGGGGCAAGAGACCCAGTACTTC
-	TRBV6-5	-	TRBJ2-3	CASSFSRQLTDTQYF	TGTGCCAGCAGTTTTAGCCGCCAACTCACAGATACGCAGTATTTT
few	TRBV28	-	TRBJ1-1	CASNSGDLSGAFF	TGTGCCAGCAACTCGGGGGACCTAAGCGGAGCTTTCTTT
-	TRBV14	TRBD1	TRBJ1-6	CASSQDLQGALRF	TGTGCCAGCAGCCAAGATCTGCAGGGGGCTCTCCGTTTT
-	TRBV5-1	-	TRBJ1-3	CASSGGASGNTIYF	TGCGCCAGCAGCGGGGGGGCGTCTGGAAACACCATATATTTT
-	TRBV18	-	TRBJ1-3	CASSPNQAENTIYF	TGTGCCAGCTCACCAAACCAGGCGGAGAACACCATATATTTT
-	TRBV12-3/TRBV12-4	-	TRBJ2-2	CASSSRQTGELFF	TGTGCCAGCAGTTCTCGACAGACCGGGGAGCTGTTTTTT
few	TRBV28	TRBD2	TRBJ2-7	CASSSMTSGGADEQYF	TGTGCCAGCAGTTCGATGACTAGCGGGGGGGCCGACGAGCAGTACTTC
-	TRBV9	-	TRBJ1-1	CASSASHRALNTEAFF	TGTGCCAGCAGCGCATCCCACAGGGCATTGAACACTGAAGCTTTCTTT
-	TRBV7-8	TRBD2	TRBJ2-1	CASSPETSASYNEQFF	TGTGCCAGCAGCCCAGAGACTAGCGCCTCCTACAATGAGCAGTTCTTC
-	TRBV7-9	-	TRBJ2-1	CASSFPADEQFF	TGTGCCAGCAGCTTTCCAGCCGATGAGCAGTTCTTC
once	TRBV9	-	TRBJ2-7	CASGFGSVGYEQYF	TGTGCCAGTGGCTTTGGTAGCGTGGGCTACGAGCAGTACTTC